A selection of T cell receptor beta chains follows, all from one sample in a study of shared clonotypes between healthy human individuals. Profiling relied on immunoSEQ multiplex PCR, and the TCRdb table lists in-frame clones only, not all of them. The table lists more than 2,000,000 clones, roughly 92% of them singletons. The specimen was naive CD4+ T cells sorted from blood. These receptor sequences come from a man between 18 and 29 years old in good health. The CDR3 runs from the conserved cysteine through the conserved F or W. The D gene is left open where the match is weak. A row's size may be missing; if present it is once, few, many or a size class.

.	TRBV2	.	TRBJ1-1	TGTGCCAGCAGTGAGGAGACAGCGAACACTGAAGCTTTCTTT	CASSEETANTEAFF
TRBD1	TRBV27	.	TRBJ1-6	TGTGCCAGCAGTCCTCCGGGACAGGGGAATAATTCACCCCTCCACTTT	CASSPPGQGNNSPLHF
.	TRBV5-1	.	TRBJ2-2	TGCGCCAGCAGATCTCGGACAGCGAACACCGGGGAGCTGTTTTTT	CASRSRTANTGELFF
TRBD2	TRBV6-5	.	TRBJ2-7	TGTGCCAGCAGTAGAAGCGGGGGCAACTCCTACGAGCAGTACTTC	CASSRSGGNSYEQYF
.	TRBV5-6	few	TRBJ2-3	TGTGCCAGCAGCACTCCGGGCCTTGAAGAAGCAGATACGCAGTATTTT	CASSTPGLEEADTQYF
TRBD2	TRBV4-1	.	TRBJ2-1	TGCGCCAGCACCAAAGGACTAGCGCGGAGCTCCTACAATGAGCAGTTCTTC	CASTKGLARSSYNEQFF
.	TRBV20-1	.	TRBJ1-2	TGCAGTGCTAGTCTAGACTATGGCTACACCTTC	CSASLDYGYTF
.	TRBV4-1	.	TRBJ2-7	TGCGCCAGCAGCTTTAGTTGGGAATTCCGGGACACATACTCCTACGAGCAGTACTTC	CASSFSWEFRDTYSYEQYF
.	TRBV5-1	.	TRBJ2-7	TGCGCCAGCAGCTTGGCGGGGCTTTACGAGCAGTACTTC	CASSLAGLYEQYF
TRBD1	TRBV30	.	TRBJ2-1	TGTGCCTGGAGTTTCGCTTCGTCCGGGACAGCTTCCTACAATGAGCAGTTCTTC	CAWSFASSGTASYNEQFF
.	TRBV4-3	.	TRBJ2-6	TGCGCCAGCAGCCGGTTCATCCCAGGGGAATCTGGGGCCAACGTCCTGACTTTC	CASSRFIPGESGANVLTF
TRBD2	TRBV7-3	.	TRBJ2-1	TGTGCCAGCAGCTTAAAATTGGGACTAGGCCACAATGAGCAGTTCTTC	CASSLKLGLGHNEQFF
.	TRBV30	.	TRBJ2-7	TGTGCCTGGAGTGTAAGTGCGGGGCCGGGCGAGCAGTACTTC	CAWSVSAGPGEQYF
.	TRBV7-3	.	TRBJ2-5	TGTGCCAGCAGCCCGGGACTCGCACAAGAGACCCAGTACTTC	CASSPGLAQETQYF
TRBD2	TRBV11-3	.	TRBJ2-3	TGTGCCAGCAGCTTTACTAGCGCCACAGATACGCAGTATTTT	CASSFTSATDTQYF
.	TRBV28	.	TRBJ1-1	TGTGCCAGCAGTTTTGGGGGGATGACCACTGAAGCTTTCTTT	CASSFGGMTTEAFF
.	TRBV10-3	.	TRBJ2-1	TGTGCCATCAGTGAGTCCCTGACGTGGGGTGAGCAGTTCTTC	CAISESLTWGEQFF
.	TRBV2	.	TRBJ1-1	TGTGCCACCATGTGGACGGGCGTGGGCACTGAAGCTTTCTTT	CATMWTGVGTEAFF
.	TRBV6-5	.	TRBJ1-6	TGTGCCAGCAGTTATCGGAGCTCCTATAATTCACCCCTCCACTTT	CASSYRSSYNSPLHF
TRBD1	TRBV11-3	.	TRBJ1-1	TGTGCCAGCAGCCCCCAACAGGGGGAGGAGACTGAAGCTTTCTTT	CASSPQQGEETEAFF
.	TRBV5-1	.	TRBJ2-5	TGCGCCAGCAGCTTGGCGGTGGGGGGCCGGTGGTCCCAAGAGACCCAGTACTTC	CASSLAVGGRWSQETQYF
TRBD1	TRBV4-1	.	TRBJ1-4	TGCGCCAGCAGCCAAGGGTCCCAGGGGGTCTACGAAAAACTGTTTTTT	CASSQGSQGVYEKLFF